This record looks at one T cell receptor (beta chain) sequence and its context. Its specificity is unknown. This sample is part of a study of cytomegalovirus exposure and HLA in healthy donors. The study, taken as a whole, reports: As confirmed in vitro, three CMV-associated chains were specific for CMV antigens.

The J segment lost 6 bases and the V segment lost 6 bases, leaving 6 bases of the junction unmatched. The germline V gene encodes CDR1 MNHEY and CDR2 SVGAGI. This CDR3 is built from 15 residues. This table comes from immunoSEQ multiplex PCR, and its TCRdb copy is limited to in-frame clones, with some not included. The sample consists of about 250,000 clones, 85% to 90% of them appearing once. The source of this sequence is a man aged 18 to 30 in good health and CMV-seronegative. The gene calls are TRBV6-5 and TRBJ1-6; 9 nucleotides match TRBD1. The source material was PBMCs. CDR3 sequence (DNA): TGTGCCAGCAGCCCCGGGACAGGGTCTAATTCACCCCTCCACTTT. This encodes CASSPGTGSNSPLHF.